What follows describes a single TCR beta chain. Its target antigen remains unknown. Nothing much larger sits one base from this clone, and base qualities are not available. The method behind the library was the immunoSEQ multiplex PCR assay. The multiplex PCR relied on a mix of 60 forward primers for TCR Vbeta segments and 13 reverse primers for TCR Jbeta segments. The CDR3 region of rearranged TCR beta genes was amplified from genomic DNA with a multiplex PCR assay. The amplified TCR beta libraries were sequenced on the Illumina HiSeq System as 87-base-pair reads. For the original study's pipeline: In a later analysis, 70 million to 95 million unique TCR beta chains were counted across the 690 or so repertoires, and roughly 11 million of these chains were shared by at least two donors. A nearest-neighbor algorithm error-corrected the raw reads and collapsed the reads into unique sequences, merging closely related sequences to remove PCR and sequencing errors. To assign V, D and J gene segments, CDR3 sequences were aligned to IMGT reference sequences. For a sequence to be retained, a match of at least six nucleotides was required to both a V gene segment and a J gene segment. Rearrangements were called productive when the CDR3 lacked stop codons and stayed in frame with V and J; all others were non-productive. Following IMGT convention, CDR3 was defined as the stretch from the second conserved V-encoded cysteine to the conserved J-encoded phenylalanine. The earlier analysis of about 570 of the donors excluded any sequence lacking an unambiguous match to a single V gene segment. An earlier analysis of over 450 of the donors classified V segments as functional when productive rearrangements were above 56.7% and as segregating when the standard deviation between donors was above 5%. A statistical classification framework was built to diagnose cytomegalovirus status from the catalog of TCR beta chain sequences. A later analysis assigned V and J genes by comparing TCR nucleotide sequences with IMGT/GENE-DB human TR gene sequences. In a later analysis, CDR3 sequences and most-parsimonious VDJ recombination scenarios were assigned using the TCRdist pipeline. A later analysis defined each TCR beta chain by its CDR3 amino acid sequence plus V-gene family, and excluded reads lacking a unique V-gene family. To address suspected cross-contamination and a sequencing artifact, a later analysis removed roughly 580 highly shared, low-generation-probability nucleotide sequences. A later analysis calculated a clonal expansion index for each public chain from normalized within-repertoire ranks of inferred template counts. In a later analysis, generation probabilities were computed with a VDJ recombination model fitted to out-of-frame rearrangements, and the resulting probabilities were checked against IGoR. In a later analysis, TCR-TCR, TCR-HLA and TCR-CMV co-occurrence was scored with hypergeometric tests, and a repertoire-size bias correction was applied to TCR pairs. A later analysis estimated false discovery rates by permuting HLA or CMV assignments 20 times. In a later analysis, co-occurring TCRs were grouped using DBSCAN, and TCRdist sequence similarity was added for clustering within HLA-allele-positive subsets. Co-occurrence clustering excluded repertoires with fewer than 30,000 or more than 120,000 public chains, plus five with anomalous nucleotide sharing. The table was pulled from immuneACCESS by TCRdb, which kept in-frame rearrangements only. Such tables lose some clones; where checked, under half of the loss comes from unresolved V genes, and the rest has no known cause. That table supplies the V and J calls and clone size; D and trimming were determined from the DNA. This sample gives roughly 150,000 clones in total; over 70% of them show up just once. 1.5% of the sample comes from the top ten.

This specimen comes from a study of cytomegalovirus exposure and HLA in healthy donors (dated by TCRdb to about 2017). As for the study more broadly: In an earlier analysis of roughly 500 of the donors, 250 to 350 Gb of sequence data and 117 million unique TCR beta sequences from roughly 180 million T cells were reported. About 330 gigabases of sequencing data and around 85 million unique TCR sequences made up an early release that covered 500 to 650 HLA-typed donors. Among the roughly 390 genotyped donors, 81% belonged to the genetic ancestry cluster associated with self-reported Caucasian donors. The study was designed to test whether signatures of past pathogen exposure could be identified by cataloging public T cell receptors. The study profiled the T cell repertoires of approximately 700 subjects by immunosequencing and related them to cytomegalovirus serostatus. A separate validation cohort of roughly 130 different subjects was used in addition to the 666-subject first cohort. High-throughput TCR immunosequencing, statistical association of individual TCRs with disease status, and machine learning were combined to predict cytomegalovirus infection status. In a later analysis, previously published TCR beta repertoires from some 640 donors were re-analyzed and high-resolution HLA genotyping was added so that TCR occurrence patterns could be studied. Rather than drawing on any new phenotypic data, the later analysis identified candidate immune exposures from TCR beta sequences and the way those sequences occurred across donors. An earlier analysis of 450 to 750 of the donors used high-throughput TCR beta sequencing to judge whether each TCR beta V gene segment behaved as functional or pseudogenic. Alongside the repertoire data, information on donor age, sex, ethnicity and CMV serostatus was compiled. A later genetic analysis took genome-wide SNP genotypes for about three fifths of the roughly 700 donors and used that subset as a discovery cohort. Every repertoire in the discovery cohort had been generated on one and the same sequencing platform. Both class I and class II loci were covered by HLA typing, at four-digit resolution. Typing coverage differed by locus: A, B, C, DRB1 and DQB1 were typed in roughly 620-630 donors, DQA1 in approximately 520, DPA1 in approximately 600, and DPB1 in 472. Roughly 5 DR-DQ haplotypes were handled as single units for association and clustering, since linkage in the cohort was strong. Across 300 to 400 genotyped donors of the cohort, an average of approximately 240,000 unique TCR beta nucleotide sequences per donor were sequenced, and roughly 20% of those sequences were non-productive. What the authors observed across the whole study: In an earlier analysis of some 640 of the donors, most TCR beta V segments were observed in productive rearrangements about 90% or about 30% of the time, broadly matching IMGT annotations. CMV serostatus was the only immune exposure information available for the cohort. When HLA alleles, especially DR and DQ, strongly co-occurred, TCR associations were difficult to assign to individual alleles. The classifier was reported to diagnose cytomegalovirus status with high specificity and sensitivity in both the original cohort and the validation cohort. Compared with equally common non-associated chains, HLA-associated TCR beta chains in a later analysis were more clonally expanded and had lower generation probabilities. The sequencing pipeline was judged likely to have produced a cluster of highly shared sequence variants as a technical artifact. In vitro tests confirmed that a few of the cytomegalovirus-associated TCR beta chains recognize cytomegalovirus antigens. A later analysis found that most CMV-associated TCR beta chains appeared HLA-restricted, with HLA associations seemingly driven largely by CMV exposure. A later analysis associated about 17,000 TCR beta sequences with specific HLA alleles at a false discovery rate of 0.05. Linkage disequilibrium might explain the correlated functional status among segregating V segments, but an unknown experimental factor could not be ruled out. The earlier analysis of about 600 of the donors excluded 15 to 20 rarely observed V segments, including chromosome 9 orphons, because counts were too low. In this cohort, only TCR beta chains were sequenced, and detectable features were limited by the absence of alpha or paired-chain data. In a later genetic analysis, a missense DCLRE1C variant was associated with V-gene and J-gene trimming of TCR beta chains, and the association was replicated in an independent cohort. A further reported finding was that TCR beta sequences accurately predicted the HLA-A and HLA-B alleles for most subjects in the first cohort. In a later analysis, TCR association rates were found to vary across HLA loci, with the most associated TCRs seen for DRB1 alleles and the fewest for HLA-C alleles. It was suggested by the authors that the approach could potentially be generalized to other disease states and immunological phenotypes. Presence/absence analyses assumed roughly uniform sequencing depth across donors, an assumption that may not hold. Most TCR sequences were seen in very few donors, while some public TCRs were found in many individuals. A total of fewer than 200 TCR beta chains were listed by the study as associated with cytomegalovirus. Several of the top co-occurrence clusters appeared to be linked to parvovirus B19, influenza, CMV and Epstein-Barr virus, according to a later analysis. Compared with the approximately 720-donor mean, donors in an Asian-associated ancestry cluster had fewer N-insertions in productive TCRs, according to a later genetic analysis. Because HLA typing was unavailable for some donors at each locus, only the typed subset was used in association tests.

The cohort consisted of some 670 healthy bone marrow donors. At the time of sampling, every cohort member was nominally healthy, though immune exposures that went unrecorded were likely present. The donor was CMV seronegative and was included in the group of several hundred seronegative cohort members. A peripheral blood sample was collected from each donor, and TCR beta sequencing was performed on peripheral blood mononuclear cells. The Qiagen DNeasy Blood Extraction Kit was used to extract genomic DNA from the blood cell samples. The receptor was isolated from a woman under 30 in good health and CMV-seronegative. The source material was PBMCs.

Here is the DNA: TGTGCCAGTGCAAGAACAGAATATGGCTACACCTTC. This gives the protein CASARTEYGYTF. The chain uses TRBV19 and TRBJ1-2, with the D gene uncertain. The CDR3 runs 12 amino acids, cysteine and phenylalanine included. Kept here is only the CDR3 DNA, which spans 36 bases and is read in frame from base 1. The germline V gene (reference sequence) specifies LNHDA as CDR1 and SQIVND as CDR2. Trimming costs V 8 bases and J 5 bases, and their ends lie 12 bases apart. Beyond the CDR3, the reference TRBV19 and TRBJ1-2 genes provide the residues; the full variable domain reads: DGGITQSPKYLFRKEGQNVTLSCEQNLNHDAMYWYRQDPGQGLRLIYYSQIVNDFQKGDIAEGYSVSREKKESFPLTVTSAQKNPTAFYLCASARTEYGYTFGSGTRLTVV.